This TCR beta chain was captured by sequencing in a study of shared clonotypes between healthy human individuals. Study information: Those who served as donors were two women and three men between the ages of 18 and 49.

The naive CD8 population came from CD45RO-negative cells selected for CCR7, without terminally differentiated effector memory CD45RA+ cells. Every one of the donors was a Caucasian adult that lived in Nashville, Tennessee. TCRdb's table, derived via immunoSEQ multiplex PCR, lists solely in-frame clones and lacks some. This table has around 560,000 clones, approximately 95% appearing once. Notes on this clone: Its antigen is still unknown.

Study outcomes and limitations: Sharing of clonotypes among donors was expected to vary with sequencing depth.

The CDR3 length is 14 residues. Trimming left V 3 bases short and J 5 bases short, with 11 bases between. Germline CDR1 is SGHRS and CDR2 is YFSETQ. The sample taken for sequencing was naive CD8+ T cells sorted from blood. The receptor comes from a woman under 40 in good health. This chain links TRBV5-1 with TRBJ2-2; maybe TRBD1 (6 bases). Here the CDR3 reads CASSSGTTTGELFF. CDR3 in DNA: TGCGCCAGCAGCTCGGGGACAACTACCGGGGAGCTGTTTTTT.